This note documents a single T cell receptor beta chain sequence. The V and J ends lost 4 bases and 2 bases respectively, with 15 bases between them. The CDR3 covers 15 residues. CDR1 is SGHAT and CDR2 is FQDESV in the germline V gene (reference sequence). Assay: immunoSEQ multiplex PCR; the TCRdb copy retains only in-frame clones and omits some. The repertoire has around 220,000 clones, just over 90% of them found once; the top ten carry under 2.5%. The cohort comprised adults aged about 18 to 90 years residing in about 25 US areas. Cohorts were assigned according to the clinical history that participants reported. The sample comes from a study of blood T cell repertoires in COVID-19.

This clonotype was obtained from a woman aged 18-29 years who had recovered from COVID-19. The chain joins TRBV11-1 to TRBJ2-7; tentative D call: TRBD1 (6 bases). The sequencing input was PBMCs or T cells enriched from blood (not recorded which). The CDR3 is CASSSTGTTTYEQYF. CDR3 bases: TGTGCCAGCAGCTCTACCGGGACAACTACCTACGAGCAGTACTTC.